This TCR beta chain was recorded in a study of T-cell reconstitution after alpha-beta-depleted transplantation in children. This clonotype was seen repeatedly, ten times or more. The CDR3 covers 14 residues. Germline V CDR1 and CDR2: MNHEY, SMNVEV (reference sequence). Losses at the gene ends were 6 bases for V and 3 bases for J; bases not matched to a gene: 5. Preparation of the TCRbeta library involved a method that used unique molecular identifiers. TCRdb re-called the PCR reads with MiXCR, one entry per CDR3 protein. The data contain a few hundred thousand distinct CDR3 sequences, about 18% of them singletons.

The starting material was PBMCs from the stem cell graft donor, obtained from the stem cell graft. The chain links TRBV27 to TRBJ1-2, with TRBD1 matching 9 bases. This TCR came from a human donor who donated a stem cell graft to a child with acute lymphoblastic leukemia. The CDR3 is CASSKQGADYGYTF. DNA of the CDR3: TGTGCCAGCAGCAAACAGGGGGCGGACTATGGCTACACCTTC.